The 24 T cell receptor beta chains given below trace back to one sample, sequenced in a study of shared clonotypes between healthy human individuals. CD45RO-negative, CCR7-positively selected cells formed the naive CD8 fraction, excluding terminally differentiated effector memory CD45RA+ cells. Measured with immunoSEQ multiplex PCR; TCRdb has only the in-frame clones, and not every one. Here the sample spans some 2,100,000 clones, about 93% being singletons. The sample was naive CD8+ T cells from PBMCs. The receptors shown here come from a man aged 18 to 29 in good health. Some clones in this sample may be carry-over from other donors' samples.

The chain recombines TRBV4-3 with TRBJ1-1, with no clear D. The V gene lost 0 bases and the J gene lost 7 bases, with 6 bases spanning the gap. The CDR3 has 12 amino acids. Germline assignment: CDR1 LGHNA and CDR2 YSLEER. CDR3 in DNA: TGCGCCAGCAGCCAAGACAAGATTGAAGCTTTCTTT. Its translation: CASSQDKIEAFF.

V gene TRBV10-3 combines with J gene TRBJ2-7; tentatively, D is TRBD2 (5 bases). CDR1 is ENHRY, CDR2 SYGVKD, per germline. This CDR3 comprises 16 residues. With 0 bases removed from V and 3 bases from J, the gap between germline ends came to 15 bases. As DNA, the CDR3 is TGTGCCATCAGTGAGTCCGCAGAGGGAATTAACTACGAGCAGTACTTC. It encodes CAISESAEGINYEQYF.

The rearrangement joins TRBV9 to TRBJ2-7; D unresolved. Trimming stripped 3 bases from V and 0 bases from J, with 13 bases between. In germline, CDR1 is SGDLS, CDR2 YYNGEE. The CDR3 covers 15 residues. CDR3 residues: CASSATPGPSYEQYF. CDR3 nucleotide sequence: TGTGCCAGCAGCGCCACACCGGGCCCCTCCTACGAGCAGTACTTC.

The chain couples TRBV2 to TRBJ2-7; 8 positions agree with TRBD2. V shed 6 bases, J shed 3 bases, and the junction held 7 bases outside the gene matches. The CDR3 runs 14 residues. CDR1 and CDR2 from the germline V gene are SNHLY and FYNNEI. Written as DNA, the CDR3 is TGTGCCAGCAGAACCGGGACTAGGGTCTACGAGCAGTACTTC. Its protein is CASRTGTRVYEQYF. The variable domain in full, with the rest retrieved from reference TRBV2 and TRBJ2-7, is EPEVTQTPSHQVTQMGQEVILRCVPISNHLYFYWYRQILGQKVEFLVSFYNNEISEKSEIFDDQFSVERPDGSNFTLKIRSTKLEDSAMYFCASRTGTRVYEQYFGPGTRLTVT.

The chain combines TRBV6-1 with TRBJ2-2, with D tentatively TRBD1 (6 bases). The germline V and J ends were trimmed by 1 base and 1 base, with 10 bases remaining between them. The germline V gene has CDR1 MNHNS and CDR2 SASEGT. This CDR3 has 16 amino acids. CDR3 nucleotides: TGTGCCAGCAGTGAAGTAGGGGGAAGGAACACCGGGGAGCTGTTTTTT. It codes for CASSEVGGRNTGELFF.

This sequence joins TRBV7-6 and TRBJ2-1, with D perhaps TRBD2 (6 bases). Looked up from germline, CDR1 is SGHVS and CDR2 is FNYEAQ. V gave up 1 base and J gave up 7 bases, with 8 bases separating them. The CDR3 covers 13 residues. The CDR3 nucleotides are TGTGCCAGCAGCTTAGGCGGGATAAATGAGCAGTTCTTC. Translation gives CASSLGGINEQFF.

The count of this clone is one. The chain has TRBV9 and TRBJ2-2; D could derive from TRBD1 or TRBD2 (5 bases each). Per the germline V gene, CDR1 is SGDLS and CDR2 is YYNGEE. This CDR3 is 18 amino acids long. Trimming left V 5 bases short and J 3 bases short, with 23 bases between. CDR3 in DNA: TGTGCCAGCAGAGATAGCCGGGACCAACGGTTGGACACCGGGGAGCTGTTTTTT. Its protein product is CASRDSRDQRLDTGELFF.

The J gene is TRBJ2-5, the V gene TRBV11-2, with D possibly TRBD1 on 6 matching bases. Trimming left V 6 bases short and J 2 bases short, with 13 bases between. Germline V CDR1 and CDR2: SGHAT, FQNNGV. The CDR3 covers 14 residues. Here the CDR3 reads CASRSRGNQETQYF. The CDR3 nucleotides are TGTGCCAGCAGGTCGAGGGGGAATCAAGAGACCCAGTACTTC. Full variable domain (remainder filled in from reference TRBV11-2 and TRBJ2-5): EAGVAQSPRYKIIEKRQSVAFWCNPISGHATLYWYQQILGQGPKLLIQFQNNGVVDDSQLPKDRFSAERLKGVDSTLKIQPAKLEDSAVYLCASRSRGNQETQYFGPGTRLLVL.

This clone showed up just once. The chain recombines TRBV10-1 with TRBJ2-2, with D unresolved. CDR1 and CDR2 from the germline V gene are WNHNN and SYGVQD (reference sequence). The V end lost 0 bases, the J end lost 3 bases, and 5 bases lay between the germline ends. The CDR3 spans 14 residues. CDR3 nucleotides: TGCGCCAGCAGTGAGTCTGGCCACACCGGGGAGCTGTTTTTT. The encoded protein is CASSESGHTGELFF.

CDR3 bases: TGTGCCAGCAGTCACAGCGACAGGGGGAGAGTCGAAAAACTGTTTTTT. Its translation: CASSHSDRGRVEKLFF. The rearrangement links TRBV6-6 to TRBJ1-4; TRBD1 agrees at 9 bases. With V trimmed by 5 bases and J by 8 bases, 12 bases remained unmatched. This CDR3 has 16 amino acids. Germline loops: CDR1 MNHNY, CDR2 SVGAGI (reference sequence).

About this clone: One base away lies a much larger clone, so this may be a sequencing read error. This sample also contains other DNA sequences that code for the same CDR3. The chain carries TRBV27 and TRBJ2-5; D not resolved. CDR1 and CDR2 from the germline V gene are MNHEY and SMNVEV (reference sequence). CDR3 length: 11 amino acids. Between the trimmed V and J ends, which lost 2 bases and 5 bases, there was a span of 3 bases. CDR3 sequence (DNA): TGTGCCAGCAGTTTAGAGGAGACCCAGTACTTC. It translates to CASSLEETQYF.

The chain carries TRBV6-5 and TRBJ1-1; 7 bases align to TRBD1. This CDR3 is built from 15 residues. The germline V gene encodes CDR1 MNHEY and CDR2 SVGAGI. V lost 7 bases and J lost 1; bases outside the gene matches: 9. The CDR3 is CASTRGREGNTEAFF. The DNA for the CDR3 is TGTGCCAGCACCAGGGGGAGGGAAGGGAACACTGAAGCTTTCTTT.

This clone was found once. CDR3 coding DNA: TGTGCCAGCAGTAACCCTGGACTAGCGCCGACCGAGCAGTACTTC. Its translation is CASSNPGLAPTEQYF. This chain connects TRBV2 to TRBJ2-7; TRBD2 agrees at 9 bases. CDR3 length equals 15 residues. From germline, CDR1 is SNHLY and CDR2 FYNNEI. The ends lost 5 bases at V and 6 bases at J; junction bases unmatched: 11.

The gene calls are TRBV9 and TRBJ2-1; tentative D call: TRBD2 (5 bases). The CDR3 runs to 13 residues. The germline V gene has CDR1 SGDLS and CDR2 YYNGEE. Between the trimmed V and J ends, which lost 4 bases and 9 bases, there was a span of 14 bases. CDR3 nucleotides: TGTGCCAGCAGCACCTCAGGAGGCGGTGAGCAGTTCTTC. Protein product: CASSTSGGGEQFF.

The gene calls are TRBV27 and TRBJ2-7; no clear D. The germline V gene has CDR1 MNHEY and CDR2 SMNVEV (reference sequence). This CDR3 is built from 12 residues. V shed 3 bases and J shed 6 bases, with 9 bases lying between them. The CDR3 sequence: CASSFVGREQYF. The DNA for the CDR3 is TGTGCCAGCAGTTTCGTCGGGCGCGAGCAGTACTTC.

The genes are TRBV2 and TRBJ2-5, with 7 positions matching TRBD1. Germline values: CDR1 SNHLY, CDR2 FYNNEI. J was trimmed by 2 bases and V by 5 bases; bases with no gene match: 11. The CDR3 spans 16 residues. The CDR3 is CASSSIQPGQQETQYF. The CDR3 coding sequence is TGTGCCAGCAGTTCTATACAACCGGGACAGCAAGAGACCCAGTACTTC.

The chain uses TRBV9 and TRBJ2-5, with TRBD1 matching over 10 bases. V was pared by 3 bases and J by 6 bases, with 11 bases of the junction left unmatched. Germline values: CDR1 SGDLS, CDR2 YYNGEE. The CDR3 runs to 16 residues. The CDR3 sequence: CASSAPDRGLSQTQYF. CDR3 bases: TGTGCCAGCAGCGCCCCTGACAGGGGGCTTTCGCAGACCCAGTACTTC.

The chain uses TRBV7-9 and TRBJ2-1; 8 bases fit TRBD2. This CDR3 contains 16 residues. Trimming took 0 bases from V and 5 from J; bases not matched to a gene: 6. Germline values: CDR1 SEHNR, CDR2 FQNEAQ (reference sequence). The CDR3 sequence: CASSLAPSGSHNEQFF. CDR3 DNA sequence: TGTGCCAGCAGCTTAGCGCCAAGCGGGAGCCACAATGAGCAGTTCTTC.

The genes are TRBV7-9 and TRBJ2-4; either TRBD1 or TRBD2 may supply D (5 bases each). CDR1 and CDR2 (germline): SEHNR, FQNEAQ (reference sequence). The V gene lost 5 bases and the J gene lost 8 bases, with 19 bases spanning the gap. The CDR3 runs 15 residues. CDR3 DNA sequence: TGTGCCAGCAGCCCAGGGACCTCAGATATGGACATTCAGTACTTC. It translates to CASSPGTSDMDIQYF.

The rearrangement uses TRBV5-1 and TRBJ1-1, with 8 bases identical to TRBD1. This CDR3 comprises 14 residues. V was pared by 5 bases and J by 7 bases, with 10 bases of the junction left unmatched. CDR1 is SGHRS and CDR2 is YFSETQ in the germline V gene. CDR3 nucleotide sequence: TGCGCCAGCAGACACCCGACAGGGGCTATTGAAGCTTTCTTT. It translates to CASRHPTGAIEAFF.

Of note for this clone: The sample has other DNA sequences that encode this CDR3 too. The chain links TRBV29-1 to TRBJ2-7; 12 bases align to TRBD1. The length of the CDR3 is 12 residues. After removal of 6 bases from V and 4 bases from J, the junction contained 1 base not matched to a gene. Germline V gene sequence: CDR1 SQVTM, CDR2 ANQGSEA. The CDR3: CSVGQGAYEQYF. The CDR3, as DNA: TGCAGCGTGGGACAGGGGGCTTACGAGCAGTACTTC.

CDR3 in DNA: TGTGCCAGCAGTCCCACCCGACAGCCACAAGAGACCCAGTACTTC. This gives the protein CASSPTRQPQETQYF. The V gene is TRBV27, the J gene TRBJ2-5, with D perhaps TRBD1 (5 bases). Germline assignment: CDR1 MNHEY and CDR2 SMNVEV (reference sequence). Trimming stripped 5 bases from V and 2 bases from J, with 15 bases between. This CDR3 spans 15 amino acids.

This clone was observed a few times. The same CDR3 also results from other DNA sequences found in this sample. DNA for the CDR3: TGTGCCAGCAGCCACCGGGACAGCTCCTACGAGCAGTACTTC. Translated: CASSHRDSSYEQYF. The V gene is TRBV9, the J gene TRBJ2-7; TRBD1 matches at 7 bases. CDR1 is SGDLS, CDR2 YYNGEE, per germline. The CDR3 loop spans 14 amino acids. The V and J ends lost 4 bases and 0 bases, in that order; junction bases with no gene match: 4.

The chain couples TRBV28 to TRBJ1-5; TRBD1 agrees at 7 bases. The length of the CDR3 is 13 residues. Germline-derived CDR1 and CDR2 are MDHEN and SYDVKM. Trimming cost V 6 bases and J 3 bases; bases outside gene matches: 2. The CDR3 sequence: CASRGQSNQPQHF. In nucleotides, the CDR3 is TGTGCCAGCAGGGGACAGTCCAATCAGCCCCAGCATTTT.